These 16 T cell receptor beta chains were sequenced from one sample in a study of blood T cells in healthy people across ages. Combining a sample-barcoded 5' primer with a J-beta primer mix, a second PCR ran for 7 to 11 cycles. TCRdb passed the 5' RACE reads through MiXCR, listing each CDR3 protein once. The repertoire consists of just under 550,000 distinct CDR3 sequences, with about 25% occurring once and the leading ten covering 8.5% to 9.5%. These data were also filed under a second study, of T cells of mothers and their children.

The sample consisted of blood. The source of these receptors is a boy younger than 18 in good health.

This clonotype was detected a few times. The J gene is TRBJ2-5, the V gene TRBV7-2, with no clear D. Germline CDR1 and CDR2: SGHTA and FQGNSA. This CDR3 has 14 amino acids. Trimming pared 1 base from V and 4 bases from J, leaving 10 bases between. The CDR3 spells CASSLEWPGETQYF. The CDR3 coding sequence is TGTGCCAGCAGCTTAGAATGGCCGGGAGAGACCCAGTACTTC. Supplemented by reference TRBV7-2 and TRBJ2-5, the full variable domain reads GAGVSQSPSNKVTEKGKDVELRCDPISGHTALYWYRQSLGQGLEFLIYFQGNSAPDKSGLPSDRFSAERTGGSVSTLTIQRTQQEDSAVYLCASSLEWPGETQYFGPGTRLLVL.

This clonotype was found many times. The chain links TRBV5-1 to TRBJ2-4; TRBD1 is a possible D gene (6 bases). Trimming shortened V by 8 bases and J by 2 bases, and 17 bases separated the two germline ends. This CDR3 has 15 amino acids. Germline V gene lookup returns CDR1 SGHRS and CDR2 YFSETQ. CDR3 in DNA: TGCGCCAGTTCATCGGACAGTTTTTCCAAAAACATTCAGTACTTC. Translating it yields CASSSDSFSKNIQYF.

This clonotype was seen a handful of times. The rearrangement joins TRBV15 to TRBJ2-5, with D unresolved. Germline CDR1 LNHNV, CDR2 YYDKDF (reference sequence). The CDR3 runs to 13 residues. V lost 3 bases to trimming and J lost 11 bases, with 16 bases between them. The CDR3 sequence is CATSRRLVEEQYF. For the CDR3, the DNA is TGTGCCACCAGCAGGCGTCTAGTTGAAGAGCAGTACTTC.

This clonotype has just one count. This chain joins TRBV27 and TRBJ2-1; D perhaps matches TRBD2 (6 bases). CDR1 is MNHEY and CDR2 is SMNVEV in the germline V gene (reference sequence). V dropped 6 bases and J dropped 7 bases, with 16 bases sitting between them. The CDR3 contains 14 residues. CDR3: CASRPGVLLNEQFF. For the CDR3, the DNA is TGTGCCAGCAGGCCGGGGGTACTCCTGAATGAGCAGTTCTTC.

The rearrangement links TRBV12-3 or TRBV12-4 to TRBJ2-5; D may be TRBD2 (5 bases). The DNA end lines up better with TRBJ2-1; the J call may be wrong. The CDR3 contains 16 residues. CDR3 DNA sequence: TGTGCCAGCAGTTTAGCTGTCCTAGCTAGCCCCGGGGAGCAGTTCTTC. Its protein product is CASSLAVLASPGEQFF.

This clonotype was counted only a few times. The DNA for the CDR3 is TGCGCCAGCAGGGGACTGGGAGCGGGAGACTACGAGCAGTACTTC. Protein sequence: CASRGLGAGDYEQYF. V gene TRBV10-2 combines with J gene TRBJ2-7; 8 positions match TRBD2. The J segment lost 3 bases and the V segment lost 6 bases, leaving 10 bases of the junction unmatched. This CDR3 has 15 residues. CDR1 WSHSY and CDR2 SAAADI come from the germline V gene.

This clonotype appeared many times. This chain joins TRBV3-1 and TRBJ2-1, with 9 bases aligning to TRBD2. V shed 5 bases, J shed 3 bases, and the junction held 11 bases outside the gene matches. The CDR3 has 17 residues. CDR1 is LGHDT, CDR2 YNNKEL, per germline (reference sequence). The CDR3 here is CASSLDTWTSDYNEQFF. As DNA, the CDR3 is TGTGCCAGCAGCTTGGACACGTGGACTAGCGACTACAATGAGCAGTTCTTC.

The chain couples TRBV28 to TRBJ2-5, with D perhaps matching TRBD1 (5 bases). This CDR3 contains 11 residues. CDR1 MDHEN and CDR2 SYDVKM come from the germline V gene. Trimming cost V 4 bases and J 14 bases, with 14 bases left between them. Here the CDR3 DNA reads TGTGCCAGCAGTTCGACAGCCCTGAATTACTTC. This encodes CASSSTALNYF.

The gene calls are TRBV3-1 and TRBJ2-2; 8 nucleotides line up with TRBD2. V lost 4 bases, J lost 6 bases, and 10 bases stayed unmatched. The CDR3 has 16 amino acids. Germline V gives CDR1 LGHDT, CDR2 YNNKEL (reference sequence). The CDR3 sequence is CASSPPRIAGPGELFF. The DNA of the CDR3 is TGTGCCAGCAGCCCCCCGAGAATAGCGGGACCCGGGGAGCTGTTTTTT.

This sequence joins TRBV27 and TRBJ2-2; D is possibly TRBD1 (6 bases). Per germline, CDR1 MNHEY and CDR2 SMNVEV (reference sequence). The CDR3 contains 13 residues. V was clipped by 7 bases and J by 6 bases, with 12 bases between them. CDR3 in amino acids: CASTEGVPGELFF. The CDR3 DNA sequence: TGTGCCAGCACCGAGGGGGTGCCCGGGGAGCTGTTTTTT.

The chain couples TRBV20-1 to TRBJ2-3; 12 nucleotides line up with TRBD1. This CDR3 is 16 amino acids long. Germline lookup yields CDR1 DFQATT and CDR2 SNEGSKA (reference sequence). The CDR3 loop is CSTRQGTGGELDTQYF. DNA for the CDR3: TGCAGCACCCGACAAGGGACAGGGGGCGAATTGGATACGCAGTATTTT.

J is TRBJ2-1 and V is TRBV27; D might be TRBD1 or TRBD2, each matching 6 bases. The CDR3 is 16 residues long. V shed 7 bases and J shed 5 bases, with 21 bases lying between them. Germline V gene lookup returns CDR1 MNHEY and CDR2 SMNVEV (reference sequence). Here the CDR3 DNA reads TGTGCCAGCAAAGAAGGGGGGCTTTTAATGGACAATGAGCAGTTCTTC. Encoded protein: CASKEGGLLMDNEQFF.

This clonotype occurred a few times. This CDR3 reads CASSLPSGELFF. CDR3 nucleotides: TGTGCCAGCAGCTTACCTAGCGGGGAGCTGTTTTTT. The J gene is TRBJ2-2, the V gene TRBV7-9; D gene uncertain. Germline V lookup: CDR1 SEHNR, CDR2 FQNEAQ (reference sequence). Trimming pared 2 bases from V and 7 bases from J, leaving 5 bases between. CDR3 length: 12 amino acids.

This clonotype was found many times. The CDR3 DNA reads as TGTGCCAGCAGTGGAGACAATGAGCAGTTCTTC. It is translated as CASSGDNEQFF. The J gene is TRBJ2-1, the V gene TRBV2; D not resolved. Trimming removed 4 bases at V and 5 bases at J, with 3 bases between. From germline, CDR1 is SNHLY and CDR2 FYNNEI. This CDR3 contains 11 residues.

V is TRBV7-2 and J is TRBJ2-1; D unclear. Germline V gives CDR1 SGHTA, CDR2 FQGNSA. V gave up 2 bases and J gave up 7 bases, with 15 bases separating them. There are 15 residues in the CDR3. The CDR3 DNA reads as TGTGCCAGCAGCTTACTGATCGGAACCGTAAATGAGCAGTTCTTC. It translates to CASSLLIGTVNEQFF.

This clonotype came up a few times. V usage is TRBV28 and J usage is TRBJ2-1; D is perhaps TRBD1 (5 bases). TRBJ2-7 explains the end of the DNA better; the J call may be wrong. The CDR3 spans 13 residues. Germline V gives CDR1 MDHEN, CDR2 SYDVKM. The CDR3 DNA is TGTGCCAGCTCCCCGACAGTCACCTACGAGCAGTACTTC. This encodes CASSPTVTYEQYF.